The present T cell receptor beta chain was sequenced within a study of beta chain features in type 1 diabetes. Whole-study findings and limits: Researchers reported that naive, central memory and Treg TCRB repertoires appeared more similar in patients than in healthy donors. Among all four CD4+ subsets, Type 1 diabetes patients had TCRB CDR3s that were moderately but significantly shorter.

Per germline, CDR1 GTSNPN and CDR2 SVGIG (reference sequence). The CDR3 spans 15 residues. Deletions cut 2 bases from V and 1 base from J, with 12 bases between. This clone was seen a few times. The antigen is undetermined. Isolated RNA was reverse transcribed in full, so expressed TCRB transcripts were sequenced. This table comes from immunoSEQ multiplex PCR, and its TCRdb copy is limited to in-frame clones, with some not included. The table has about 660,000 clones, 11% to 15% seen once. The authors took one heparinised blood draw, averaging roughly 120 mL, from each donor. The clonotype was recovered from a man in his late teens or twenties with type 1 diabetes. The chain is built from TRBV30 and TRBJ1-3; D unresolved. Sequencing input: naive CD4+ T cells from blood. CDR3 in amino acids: CAWSTGQTSGNTIYF. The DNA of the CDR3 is TGTGCCTGGAGTACGGGCCAGACTTCTGGAAACACCATATATTTT.